Listed below are T cell receptor beta chains from one sample, sequenced in a study of cytomegalovirus exposure and HLA in healthy donors. Only in-frame clones appear in the TCRdb table, and some are missing; sequencing was by immunoSEQ multiplex PCR. This sample's table reports roughly 75,000 clones. The sample taken for sequencing was PBMCs. The receptors shown here come from a man in his forties in good health and CMV-seronegative. Each CDR3 is given with its conserved first and last residue. The D gene is left open where the match is weak.

D gene	J gene	V gene	CDR3 protein	CDR3 DNA
TRBD2	TRBJ2-7	TRBV9	CASSTRGSGSNEQYF	TGTGCCAGCAGTACTCGGGGTAGCGGGAGTAATGAGCAGTACTTC
TRBD1	TRBJ1-5	TRBV5-5	CASSPGRGFYSNQPQHF	TGTGCCAGCAGCCCAGGCAGGGGGTTCTATAGCAATCAGCCCCAGCATTTT
TRBD2	TRBJ2-7	TRBV29-1	CSLRWASGRANAYEQYF	TGCAGCCTACGATGGGCTAGCGGGAGGGCCAACGCGTACGAGCAGTACTTC
TRBD1	TRBJ1-4	TRBV4-3	CASSQDTAAGGEKLFF	TGCGCCAGCAGCCAAGATACTGCGGCAGGGGGTGAAAAACTGTTTTTT
.	TRBJ2-7	TRBV27	CASSPEGPHYEQYF	TGTGCCAGCAGCCCTGAGGGTCCGCACTACGAGCAGTACTTC
.	TRBJ1-2	TRBV5-4	CASSPWGGNYGYTF	TGTGCCAGCAGCCCCTGGGGGGGGAACTATGGCTACACCTTC
TRBD1	TRBJ1-2	TRBV4-3	CASSQDRGGPPYGYTF	TGCGCCAGCAGCCAGGACAGGGGTGGGCCCCCCTATGGCTACACCTTC
.	TRBJ1-1	TRBV4-1	CASSPGGRLGSEAFF	TGCGCCAGCAGCCCAGGAGGGAGGCTAGGGTCTGAAGCTTTCTTT
TRBD2	TRBJ2-4	TRBV5-1	CASSLFTGGLAKNIQYF	TGCGCCAGCAGCTTGTTTACGGGGGGTCTAGCCAAAAACATTCAGTACTTC
.	TRBJ1-4	TRBV4-1	CASSQDDGGSTNEKLFF	TGCGCCAGCAGCCAAGATGACGGAGGGTCAACTAATGAAAAACTGTTTTTT
.	TRBJ2-4	TRBV6-6	CASSPRVKNIQYF	TGTGCCAGCAGTCCCCGCGTCAAAAACATTCAGTACTTC
TRBD1	TRBJ2-7	TRBV11-2	CASSLGGGTSPTYEQYF	TGTGCCAGCAGCTTAGGAGGGGGCACTTCCCCTACCTACGAGCAGTACTTC
.	TRBJ1-4	TRBV4-1	CASSQDLHGITNEKLFF	TGCGCCAGCAGCCAAGATCTTCACGGGATAACTAATGAAAAACTGTTTTTT
.	TRBJ2-7	TRBV11-2	CASSPRWDITYEQYF	TGTGCCAGCAGCCCCCGCTGGGACATTACCTACGAGCAGTACTTC
.	TRBJ2-5	TRBV7-2	CASSFSGTWETQYF	TGTGCCAGCAGCTTTTCCGGGACTTGGGAGACCCAGTACTTC
.	TRBJ2-2	TRBV11-2	CASSLGLPGELFF	TGTGCCAGCAGCTTGGGACTCCCCGGGGAGCTGTTTTTT
TRBD1	TRBJ1-5	TRBV28	CASTQTGAVVYSNQPQHF	TGTGCCAGCACCCAGACAGGGGCCGTCGTTTATAGCAATCAGCCCCAGCATTTT
TRBD1	TRBJ1-1	TRBV18	CASSPARGRSTEAFF	TGTGCCAGCTCACCAGCCAGGGGGAGAAGCACTGAAGCTTTCTTT
.	TRBJ2-7	TRBV4-1	CASSQNRVYEQYF	TGCGCCAGCAGCCAGAACAGGGTGTACGAGCAGTACTTC
TRBD2	TRBJ2-1	TRBV6-7	CASSYSIRAGVRNEQFF	TGTGCCAGCAGTTACTCGATTCGAGCGGGAGTGCGGAATGAGCAGTTCTTC
TRBD1	TRBJ2-1	TRBV4-3	CASSQSFTGTGNEQFF	TGCGCCAGCAGCCAGTCATTTACCGGGACAGGGAATGAGCAGTTCTTC
TRBD2	TRBJ2-7	TRBV15	CATSRDPGGTYYEQYF	TGTGCCACCAGCAGAGATCCCGGGGGGACTTACTACGAGCAGTACTTC
TRBD2	TRBJ2-7	TRBV4-3	CASSPGLAGSYEQYF	TGCGCCAGCAGCCCCGGACTAGCGGGATCCTACGAGCAGTACTTC
.	TRBJ1-1	TRBV9	CASSPDVGGTEAFF	TGTGCCAGCAGCCCGGATGTCGGGGGCACTGAAGCTTTCTTT
.	TRBJ2-7	TRBV9	CASSVGQGTHEQYF	TGTGCCAGCAGCGTAGGGCAGGGAACCCACGAGCAGTACTTC
.	TRBJ2-7	TRBV29-1	CSVEQRDYEQYF	TGCAGCGTTGAACAGCGCGACTACGAGCAGTACTTC
TRBD1	TRBJ1-1	TRBV2	CASKGAPNTEAFF	TGTGCCAGCAAGGGGGCACCCAACACTGAAGCTTTCTTT
TRBD2	TRBJ2-5	TRBV27	CASSLSRPLSGGPQETQYF	TGTGCCAGCAGTTTATCGAGGCCCCTTAGCGGGGGGCCGCAAGAGACCCAGTACTTC
TRBD1	TRBJ2-2	TRBV9	CASSGPRDRGNLVGELFF	TGTGCCAGCAGTGGCCCCAGGGACAGGGGAAATCTAGTCGGGGAGCTGTTTTTT
TRBD1	TRBJ1-2	TRBV7-9	CASSPTGGDYGYTF	TGTGCCAGCAGCCCGACAGGGGGCGACTATGGCTACACCTTC
.	TRBJ1-1	TRBV11-2	CASSLVGQVMNTEAFF	TGTGCCAGCAGCTTAGTTGGGCAGGTTATGAACACTGAAGCTTTCTTT
.	TRBJ2-7	TRBV6-6	CASSYSKQVTYEQYF	TGTGCCAGCAGTTACTCGAAACAGGTGACCTACGAGCAGTACTTC
.	TRBJ2-1	TRBV5-1	CASSLAGTHKNNEQFF	TGCGCCAGCAGCTTGGCAGGGACACATAAAAACAATGAGCAGTTCTTC
.	TRBJ2-7	TRBV27	CASSRGRGYEQYF	TGTGCCAGCAGCCGCGGAAGGGGTTACGAGCAGTACTTC
.	TRBJ2-1	TRBV29-1	CSVEVPSRQRNEQFF	TGCAGCGTTGAAGTTCCAAGTCGGCAGAGGAATGAGCAGTTCTTC
TRBD1	TRBJ1-1	TRBV5-1	CASSLATGGFVNTEAFF	TGCGCCAGCAGCTTGGCAACAGGGGGCTTCGTGAACACTGAAGCTTTCTTT
TRBD2	TRBJ2-7	TRBV18	CASSPPTSKYEQYF	TGTGCCAGCTCACCACCGACTAGCAAATACGAGCAGTACTTC
.	TRBJ1-1	TRBV5-1	CAGSLRQEPAFF	TGCGCCGGCAGCTTACGACAGGAGCCAGCTTTCTTT
.	TRBJ1-6	TRBV7-9	CASFDNRAGANSPLHF	TGTGCCAGCTTCGACAACAGGGCTGGGGCTAATTCACCCCTCCACTTT
.	TRBJ2-1	TRBV19	CASSGQTSYNEQFF	TGTGCCAGTAGTGGACAGACCTCCTACAATGAGCAGTTCTTC
TRBD2	TRBJ2-1	TRBV6-1	CASSEGLAGGIYEQFF	TGTGCCAGCAGTGAGGGACTAGCGGGGGGTATCTATGAGCAGTTCTTC
.	TRBJ1-2	TRBV11-2	CASSPLAGARGYTF	TGTGCCAGCAGCCCACTGGCAGGGGCGCGGGGCTACACCTTC
.	TRBJ2-2	TRBV19	CASSIGLVGELFF	TGTGCCAGTAGTATTGGGCTTGTGGGGGAGCTGTTTTTT
.	TRBJ1-2	TRBV5-6	CASSAQVRQNYGYTF	TGTGCCAGCAGCGCCCAAGTTCGACAGAACTATGGCTACACCTTC
.	TRBJ1-1	TRBV6-5	CASSRQVNTEAFF	TGTGCCAGCAGTCGGCAGGTGAACACTGAAGCTTTCTTT
TRBD2	TRBJ2-3	TRBV25-1	CASSAASGGVTDTQYF	TGTGCCAGCAGTGCCGCTAGCGGGGGAGTCACAGATACGCAGTATTTT
.	TRBJ2-2	TRBV2	CASRGARTGELFF	TGTGCCAGCAGGGGGGCCCGAACCGGGGAGCTGTTTTTT
.	TRBJ1-1	TRBV10-1	CASSESLSTGITEAFF	TGCGCCAGCAGTGAGTCATTGAGTACCGGGATCACTGAAGCTTTCTTT
.	TRBJ1-1	TRBV5-1	CASAKTVNTEAFF	TGCGCCAGCGCAAAAACGGTAAACACTGAAGCTTTCTTT
.	TRBJ2-7	TRBV5-1	CASSLRGRAYEQYF	TGCGCCAGCAGCTTACGGGGGAGAGCCTACGAGCAGTACTTC
.	TRBJ2-1	TRBV7-2	CASSLAGASYLNEQFF	TGTGCCAGCAGCTTAGCGGGGGCTAGCTACCTCAATGAGCAGTTCTTC